This T cell receptor beta chain comes out of a study of T cell responses to AZD1222 COVID-19 vaccine. This CDR3 has 15 residues. Germline V lookup: CDR1 LGHNA, CDR2 YNFKEQ. Trimming pared 1 base from V and 8 bases from J, leaving 15 bases between. Comment on this clone: Its antigen is not known.

Study-level findings and limits: At baseline, seropositivity was found in only a handful of AZD1222 recipients. Repertoires were obtained only post-peak T cell response. Clonal diversity may have been underestimated, and the donors were mostly white British, with more females than males.

Produced via immunoSEQ multiplex PCR; TCRdb's table is partial and in-frame only. Counted here are 60,000 to 100,000 clones, 92% occurring once; the ten biggest clones make up approximately 6.5%. This receptor was taken from an adult in good health. V gene TRBV4-2 combines with J gene TRBJ2-1; a weak D match, TRBD2 (7 bases). Sequences were derived from peripheral blood, sampled on day 0 of MenACWY control vaccination. The CDR3 loop reads CASSQVWGGRDEQFF. The CDR3 DNA follows: TGTGCCAGCAGCCAAGTTTGGGGGGGCCGAGATGAGCAGTTCTTC.